These 21 T cell receptor beta chains were all obtained from the same sample, sequenced in a study of cytomegalovirus exposure and HLA in healthy donors. Amplification used 60 Vbeta primers and 13 Jbeta primers. This table comes from immunoSEQ multiplex PCR, and its TCRdb copy is limited to in-frame clones, with some not included. The profile shows over 150,000 clones, roughly 77% of them singletons. The sequenced sample consisted of PBMCs. The receptor source for this set is a woman in her 50s in good health and CMV-seropositive.

The chain combines TRBV5-6 with TRBJ2-3; 7 bases are a match to TRBD1. Germline CDR1 and CDR2: SGHDT and YYEEEE. This CDR3 contains 15 residues. Unmatched junction bases numbered 5, after V lost 3 bases and J lost 1 base. The CDR3 sequence is CASSSGQVGTDTQYF. In DNA, the CDR3 is TGTGCCAGCAGCTCCGGACAGGTCGGCACAGATACGCAGTATTTT.

The chain uses TRBV18 and TRBJ2-7, with 8 bases aligning to TRBD1. This CDR3 has 14 amino acids. CDR1 and CDR2 (germline): KGHSH, LQKENI. The J segment lost 6 bases and the V segment lost 4 bases, leaving 8 bases of the junction unmatched. In DNA, the CDR3 is TGTGCCAGCTCACGCGAGACAGGGGAGGCCGAGCAGTACTTC. Its protein is CASSRETGEAEQYF.

The rearrangement uses TRBV6-6 and TRBJ1-6; TRBD1 might be the D (6 bases). Germline values: CDR1 MNHNY, CDR2 SVGAGI (reference sequence). The CDR3 is made up of 15 amino acids. With 8 bases removed from V and 6 bases from J, the gap between germline ends came to 17 bases. The CDR3 loop reads CASLDGGQSNSPLHF. In nucleotides, the CDR3 is TGTGCCAGCCTGGACGGGGGGCAGAGTAATTCACCCCTCCACTTT.

This chain joins TRBV7-6 and TRBJ1-3; 7 nucleotides line up with TRBD1. CDR1 and CDR2 from the germline V gene are SGHVS and FNYEAQ. The CDR3 sequence is 18 residues long. The V segment lost 3 bases and the J segment 3 bases; nucleotides outside the gene matches: 14. The CDR3 loop is CASSFLLPRTGFGNTIYF. The CDR3 nucleotides are TGTGCCAGCAGCTTCCTTCTCCCTCGGACAGGCTTTGGAAACACCATATATTTT. The full variable domain, completed using reference TRBV7-6 and TRBJ1-3, is GAGVSQSPRYKVTKRGQDVALRCDPISGHVSLYWYRQALGQGPEFLTYFNYEAQQDKSGLPNDRFSAERPEGSISTLTIQRTEQRDSAMYRCASSFLLPRTGFGNTIYFGEGSWLTVV.

This clone was counted a few times. This chain connects TRBV11-2 to TRBJ2-7, with 8 nucleotides matching TRBD2. Losses at the gene ends were 1 base for V and 2 bases for J; bases not matched to a gene: 13. From germline, CDR1 is SGHAT and CDR2 FQNNGV. CDR3 length equals 18 residues. The CDR3 region is CASSLVMALAERAYEQYF. The DNA for the CDR3 is TGTGCCAGCAGCTTAGTGATGGCACTAGCGGAAAGAGCCTACGAGCAGTACTTC.

This rearrangement joins TRBV7-2 to TRBJ2-2, with D tentatively TRBD2 (5 bases). The V and J ends lost 4 bases and 6 bases respectively, with 9 bases between them. CDR3 length: 13 amino acids. The germline CDR1 and CDR2 sequences are SGHTA and FQGNSA. CDR3 region: CASSYGVSGELFF. CDR3 nucleotides: TGTGCCAGCAGCTACGGGGTCTCCGGGGAGCTGTTTTTT. Full variable domain (rest looked up from reference TRBV7-2 and TRBJ2-2): GAGVSQSPSNKVTEKGKDVELRCDPISGHTALYWYRQSLGQGLEFLIYFQGNSAPDKSGLPSDRFSAERTGGSVSTLTIQRTQQEDSAVYLCASSYGVSGELFFGEGSRLTVL.

The V gene is TRBV7-3, the J gene TRBJ2-5, with 9 bases matching TRBD2. Germline V lookup: CDR1 SGHTA, CDR2 FQGTGA. V was clipped by 5 bases and J by 5 bases; unmatched bases: 9. This CDR3 comprises 15 residues. The CDR3 spells CASSPSSGVGETQYF. The CDR3 DNA is TGTGCCAGCAGCCCGTCTAGCGGGGTAGGGGAGACCCAGTACTTC.

This clone has more than one count but fewer than ten. This chain connects TRBV29-1 to TRBJ2-1; the match to TRBD2 covers 9 bases. V gave up 5 bases and J gave up 2 bases; unmatched junction bases: 4. Germline CDR1 and CDR2: SQVTM and ANQGSEA. This CDR3 is 14 amino acids long. CDR3 residues: CSVPRTSAYNEQFF. Written as DNA, the CDR3 is TGCAGCGTTCCTAGGACTAGCGCCTACAATGAGCAGTTCTTC.

This chain links TRBV4-3 with TRBJ2-4, with 8 bases aligning to TRBD1. The ends lost 2 bases at V and 6 bases at J; junction bases unmatched: 12. The CDR3 sequence is 17 residues long. Germline-derived CDR1 and CDR2 are LGHNA and YSLEER. The CDR3 is CASSQSSMPDRVNIQYF. The CDR3 bases are TGCGCCAGCAGCCAATCCTCCATGCCGGACAGGGTAAACATTCAGTACTTC.

The chain is built from TRBV6-5 and TRBJ2-2; D uncertain. Trimming removed 5 bases from V and 6 bases from J, with 10 bases in between. This CDR3 region has 13 residues. Germline lookup yields CDR1 MNHEY and CDR2 SVGAGI. CDR3 region: CASSESRPGELFF. Written as DNA, the CDR3 is TGTGCCAGCAGTGAGTCGAGGCCCGGGGAGCTGTTTTTT.

CDR3 amino acids: CASRLAGDSSYNEQFF. In DNA form, the CDR3 reads TGTGCCAGCAGACTAGCGGGGGATAGCTCCTACAATGAGCAGTTCTTC. The chain employs TRBV7-2 and TRBJ2-1; 11 bases line up with TRBD2. The trim removed 6 bases at V and 0 bases at J, leaving 4 bases unmatched. The germline V gene has CDR1 SGHTA and CDR2 FQGNSA. The CDR3 contains 16 residues.

This sequence joins TRBV7-9 and TRBJ2-2; a possible D gene is TRBD1 (7 bases). The CDR3 is made up of 17 amino acids. V was trimmed by 6 bases and J by 5 bases, leaving 22 bases between them. Germline V CDR1 and CDR2: SEHNR, FQNEAQ (reference sequence). CDR3 sequence: CASSLRWRGLVTGELFF. CDR3 DNA: TGTGCCAGCAGTCTAAGATGGAGGGGGCTCGTAACCGGGGAGCTGTTTTTT.

V usage is TRBV6-1 and J usage is TRBJ1-5; 11 bases match TRBD1. The junction had 8 bases not matched to a gene; V was cut back by 0 bases and J by 16 bases. In germline, CDR1 is MNHNS, CDR2 SASEGT. This CDR3 has 14 residues. The CDR3 reads CASSEARGTGGQHF. The CDR3 region has the DNA TGTGCCAGCAGTGAAGCTAGGGGGACAGGGGGTCAACATTTT.

This clone was found once. This sequence joins TRBV5-6 and TRBJ1-1, with TRBD1 matching 9 bases. The V gene end was trimmed by 4 bases and the J gene end by 4 bases; junction bases not matched to a gene: 8. Germline CDR1 reads SGHDT; CDR2 reads YYEEEE. This CDR3 has 15 residues. CDR3 coding DNA: TGTGCCAGCAGCACCACAGGGGGCGCTTCCACTGAAGCTTTCTTT. Protein: CASSTTGGASTEAFF.

The chain carries TRBV9 and TRBJ1-4; 9 bases are a match to TRBD1. This CDR3 is 16 amino acids long. Germline loops: CDR1 SGDLS, CDR2 YYNGEE. V dropped 0 bases and J dropped 7; count of bases not matched to a gene: 7. The CDR3 coding sequence is TGTGCCAGCAGCGTAGTGTCAGGACAGGGGCGTGAAAAACTGTTTTTT. This codes for CASSVVSGQGREKLFF.

CDR3 region: CASSRGLAGGDELWATDTQYF. For the CDR3, the DNA is TGCGCCAGCAGCCGGGGACTAGCGGGAGGGGATGAATTGTGGGCAACAGATACGCAGTATTTT. The chain joins TRBV5-1 to TRBJ2-3, with TRBD2 matching 16 bases. This CDR3 has 21 amino acids. The germline V gene has CDR1 SGHRS and CDR2 YFSETQ. V dropped 4 bases and J dropped 3; count of bases not matched to a gene: 17.

The chain recombines TRBV20-1 with TRBJ1-1, with D perhaps matching TRBD1 (5 bases). Germline values: CDR1 DFQATT, CDR2 SNEGSKA (reference sequence). The CDR3 is 11 residues long. Trimming took off 6 bases at V and 9 bases at J, with 14 bases between the two ends. CDR3 bases: TGCAGTGCGAGGGCCGGGGGTAAAGCTTTCTTT. Translating it yields CSARAGGKAFF.

The chain links TRBV19 to TRBJ1-2, with 8 bases lining up with TRBD1. Germline loops: CDR1 LNHDA, CDR2 SQIVND (reference sequence). The length of the CDR3 is 16 residues. The V segment lost 8 bases and the J segment 3 bases; nucleotides outside the gene matches: 14. Here the CDR3 reads CASARTGTGRDYGYTF. The CDR3 DNA reads TGTGCCAGTGCAAGGACAGGGACGGGCCGGGACTATGGCTACACCTTC.

The rearrangement uses TRBV7-3 and TRBJ2-7; TRBD2 agrees at 7 bases. The CDR3 is made up of 14 amino acids. Germline CDR1 is SGHTA and CDR2 is FQGTGA. The trim removed 5 bases at V and 3 bases at J, leaving 7 bases unmatched. The CDR3 sequence: CASSPGGSIYEQYF. As DNA, the CDR3 is TGTGCCAGCAGCCCCGGCGGGAGTATCTACGAGCAGTACTTC.

The chain combines TRBV5-6 with TRBJ1-5; no clear D. Per germline, CDR1 SGHDT and CDR2 YYEEEE. Trimming left V 4 bases short and J 1 base short, with 12 bases between. The CDR3 runs to 15 residues. This chain's CDR3 is CASSDQTQSNQPQHF. The DNA of the CDR3 is TGTGCCAGCAGCGACCAGACACAAAGCAATCAGCCCCAGCATTTT.

This chain links TRBV5-1 with TRBJ2-2, with a tentative D call TRBD1 (6 bases). V was trimmed by 5 bases and J by 7 bases, leaving 12 bases between them. The germline CDR1 and CDR2 sequences are SGHRS and YFSETQ. The CDR3 totals 13 residues. CDR3 sequence (DNA): TGCGCCAGCAGTTCTGGGACAATCGGGGAGCTGTTTTTT. As protein: CASSSGTIGELFF.